This TCR beta chain was captured by sequencing in a study of blood T cell repertoires in COVID-19. Study overall: Donors in the United States, Italy and Spain gave samples during acute or convalescent COVID-19. T cells, B-cell-depleted T cells, or PBMCs supplied cDNA or gDNA.

The CDR3 runs 14 residues. Germline CDR1 is SGHAT and CDR2 is FQNNGV. The V and J ends lost 5 bases and 4 bases respectively, with 12 bases between them. The repertoire was sequenced with immunoSEQ multiplex PCR; TCRdb's copy has only in-frame clones and lacks some. The data show around 220,000 clones, 86% seen once. This sequence originates from a woman between 50 and 59 years old with COVID-19, enrolled during active disease. The rearrangement joins TRBV11-2 to TRBJ2-1; D gene uncertain. What was sequenced was peripheral blood. This CDR3 is CASSAIARYNEQFF. The CDR3 coding sequence is TGTGCCAGCAGCGCTATCGCGCGGTACAATGAGCAGTTCTTC.